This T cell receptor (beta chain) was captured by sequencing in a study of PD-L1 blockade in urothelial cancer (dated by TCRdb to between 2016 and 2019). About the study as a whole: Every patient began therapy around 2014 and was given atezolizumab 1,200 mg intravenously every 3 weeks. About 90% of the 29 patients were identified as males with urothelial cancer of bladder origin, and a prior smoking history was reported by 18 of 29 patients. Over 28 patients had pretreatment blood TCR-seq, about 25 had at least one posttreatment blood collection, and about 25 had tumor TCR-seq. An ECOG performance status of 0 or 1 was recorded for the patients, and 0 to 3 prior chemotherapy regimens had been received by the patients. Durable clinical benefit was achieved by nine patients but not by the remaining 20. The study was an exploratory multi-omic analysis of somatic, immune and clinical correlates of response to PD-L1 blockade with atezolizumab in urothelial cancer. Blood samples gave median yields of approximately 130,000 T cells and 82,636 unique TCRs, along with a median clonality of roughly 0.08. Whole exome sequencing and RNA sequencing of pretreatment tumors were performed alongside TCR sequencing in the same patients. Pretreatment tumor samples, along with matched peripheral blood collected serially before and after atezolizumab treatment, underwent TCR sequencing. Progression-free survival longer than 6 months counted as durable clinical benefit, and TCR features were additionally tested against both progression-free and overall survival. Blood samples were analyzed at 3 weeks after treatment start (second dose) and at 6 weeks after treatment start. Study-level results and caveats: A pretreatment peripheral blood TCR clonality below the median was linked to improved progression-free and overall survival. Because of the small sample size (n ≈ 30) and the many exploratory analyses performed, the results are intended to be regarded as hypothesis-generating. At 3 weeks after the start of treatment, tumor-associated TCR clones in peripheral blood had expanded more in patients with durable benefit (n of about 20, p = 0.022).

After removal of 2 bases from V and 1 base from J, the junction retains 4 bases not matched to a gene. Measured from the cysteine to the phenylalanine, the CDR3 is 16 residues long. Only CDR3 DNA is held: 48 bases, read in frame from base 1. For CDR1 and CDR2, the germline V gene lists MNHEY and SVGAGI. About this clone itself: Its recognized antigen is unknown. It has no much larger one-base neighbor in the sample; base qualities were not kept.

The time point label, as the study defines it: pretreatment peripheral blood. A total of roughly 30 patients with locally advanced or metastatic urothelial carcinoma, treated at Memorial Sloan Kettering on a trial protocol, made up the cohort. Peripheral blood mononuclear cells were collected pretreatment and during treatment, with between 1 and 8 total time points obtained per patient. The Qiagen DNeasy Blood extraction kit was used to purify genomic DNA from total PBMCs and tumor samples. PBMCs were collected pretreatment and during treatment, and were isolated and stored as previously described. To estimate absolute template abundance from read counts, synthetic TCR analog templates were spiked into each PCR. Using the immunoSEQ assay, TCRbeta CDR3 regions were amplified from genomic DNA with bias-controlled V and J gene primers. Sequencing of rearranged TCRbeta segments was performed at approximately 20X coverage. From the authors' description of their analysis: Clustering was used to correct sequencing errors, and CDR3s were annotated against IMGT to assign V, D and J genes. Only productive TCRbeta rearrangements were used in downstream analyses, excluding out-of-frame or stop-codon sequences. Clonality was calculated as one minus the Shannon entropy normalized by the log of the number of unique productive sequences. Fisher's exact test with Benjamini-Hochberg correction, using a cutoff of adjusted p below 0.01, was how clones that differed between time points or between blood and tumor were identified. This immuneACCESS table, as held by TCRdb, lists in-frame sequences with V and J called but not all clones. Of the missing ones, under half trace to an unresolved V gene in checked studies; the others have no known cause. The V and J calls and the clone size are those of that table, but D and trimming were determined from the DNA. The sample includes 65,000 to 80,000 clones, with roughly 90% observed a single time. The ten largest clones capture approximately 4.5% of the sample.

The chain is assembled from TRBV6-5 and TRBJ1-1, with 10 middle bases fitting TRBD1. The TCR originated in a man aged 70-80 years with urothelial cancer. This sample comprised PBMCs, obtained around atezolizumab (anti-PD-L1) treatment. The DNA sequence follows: TGTGCCAGCAGTTACCGGGACAGGGGCCCGAACACTGAAGCTTTCTTT. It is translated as CASSYRDRGPNTEAFF.